The present entry profiles one TCR beta chain with its context. The target antigen is unknown. Unmatched junction bases numbered 8, after V lost 2 bases and J lost 8 bases. Germline lookup yields CDR1 SGDLS and CDR2 YYNGEE. The CDR3 runs to 15 residues. The data were obtained in a study of cytomegalovirus exposure and HLA in healthy donors. Notes on the study in general: Both high specificity and high sensitivity reportedly marked the classifier's diagnosis of cytomegalovirus status. In a later analysis, at a false discovery rate of 0.05, some 15,000 TCR beta sequences were associated with HLA alleles.

60 Vbeta and 13 Jbeta primers were used in PCR. This table comes from immunoSEQ multiplex PCR, and its TCRdb copy is limited to in-frame clones, with some not included. The sample lists approximately 100,000 clones, less than 10% seen once, with 5% to 5.5% in the top ten. This chain links TRBV9 with TRBJ2-1; 9 bases agree with TRBD2. The sequence derives from a man between 50 and 59 years old in good health and CMV-seropositive. The specimen was PBMCs. This chain's CDR3 is CASSVKAGGPHEQFF. The CDR3 DNA reads as TGTGCCAGCAGCGTGAAGGCGGGAGGGCCACATGAGCAGTTCTTC.